The 8 T cell receptor beta chains below come from one sample, sequenced in a study of cytomegalovirus exposure and HLA in healthy donors. PCR amplification relied on 60 Vbeta primers (plus 13 Jbeta primers). This table comes from immunoSEQ multiplex PCR, and its TCRdb copy is limited to in-frame clones, with some not included. The profile shows about 190,000 clones, roughly 80% of them singletons. The sequencing input was PBMCs. These receptors originate from a man aged 50-59 years in good health and CMV-seronegative.

This chain uses TRBV5-1 with TRBJ2-5; D remains ambiguous. This CDR3 is built from 12 residues. Looked up from germline, CDR1 is SGHRS and CDR2 is YFSETQ. V lost 4 bases to trimming and J lost 5 bases, with 9 bases between them. The CDR3 nucleotides read TGCGCCAGCAGCCAATTACGGGAGACCCAGTACTTC. Amino acid sequence: CASSQLRETQYF.

V and J are TRBV7-2 and TRBJ2-7; 8 bases fit TRBD2. Unmatched junction bases numbered 10, after V lost 6 bases and J lost 0 bases. Germline loops: CDR1 SGHTA, CDR2 FQGNSA. The CDR3 consists of 16 residues. The CDR3 sequence is CASSLRGGLSSYEQYF. CDR3 nucleotide sequence: TGTGCCAGCAGTCTCCGGGGGGGGCTTAGCTCCTACGAGCAGTACTTC. The full variable domain, with the rest looked up from reference TRBV7-2 and TRBJ2-7, is GAGVSQSPSNKVTEKGKDVELRCDPISGHTALYWYRQSLGQGLEFLIYFQGNSAPDKSGLPSDRFSAERTGGSVSTLTIQRTQQEDSAVYLCASSLRGGLSSYEQYFGPGTRLTVT.

The V and J genes are TRBV6-1 and TRBJ2-7; 9 nucleotides agree with TRBD1. The trim removed 8 bases at V and 2 bases at J, leaving 7 bases unmatched. Germline V lookup: CDR1 MNHNS, CDR2 SASEGT. CDR3 size: 14 residues. The CDR3 here is CASGWGTGTYEQYF. CDR3 sequence (DNA): TGTGCCAGCGGTTGGGGGACAGGGACCTACGAGCAGTACTTC.

The chain joins TRBV18 to TRBJ2-7; possibly TRBD2 for D (5 bases). The ends were cut back, 6 bases at V and 3 bases at J, with 12 bases in the middle. The CDR3 is 13 amino acids. Germline V gene data show CDR1 as KGHSH and CDR2 as LQKENI. The CDR3 loop is CASSSGRYYEQYF. The CDR3 DNA follows: TGTGCCAGCTCCTCGGGGAGATACTACGAGCAGTACTTC. Complete variable domain (other parts from reference TRBV18 and TRBJ2-7): NAGVMQNPRHLVRRRGQEARLRCSPMKGHSHVYWYRQLPEEGLKFMVYLQKENIIDESGMPKERFSAEFPKEGPSILRIQQVVRGDSAAYFCASSSGRYYEQYFGPGTRLTVT.

The chain uses TRBV12-5 and TRBJ2-7; D remains ambiguous. The CDR3 is 13 residues long. From germline, CDR1 is LGHNT and CDR2 FRNRAP. V lost 6 bases and J 0 bases, leaving 9 bases between the germline ends. CDR3 sequence reads: CASGSWSSYEQYF. CDR3 sequence (DNA): TGTGCTAGTGGGTCCTGGAGCTCCTACGAGCAGTACTTC.

This clone appeared once. The V call is TRBV15, the J call TRBJ2-5, with 7 bases lining up with TRBD1. With the DNA end fitting TRBJ2-7 better, the J assignment may be wrong. CDR3 length equals 15 residues. Per the germline V gene, CDR1 is LNHNV and CDR2 is YYDKDF (reference sequence). The CDR3: CATSNDRATSYEQYF. The CDR3 nucleotides read TGTGCCACCAGCAACGACAGGGCCACTTCCTACGAGCAGTACTTC.

The chain is built from TRBV27 and TRBJ1-4; 11 bases agree with TRBD1. The CDR3 runs to 17 residues. The V and J ends lost 3 bases and 8 bases, in that order; junction bases with no gene match: 11. Germline V gives CDR1 MNHEY, CDR2 SMNVEV (reference sequence). The CDR3 spells CASSFTDRGHLGEKLFF. In DNA form, the CDR3 reads TGTGCCAGCAGTTTTACGGACAGGGGGCACCTAGGGGAAAAACTGTTTTTT. Supplemented by reference TRBV27 and TRBJ1-4, the full variable domain reads EAQVTQNPRYLITVTGKKLTVTCSQNMNHEYMSWYRQDPGLGLRQIYYSMNVEVTDKGDVPEGYKVSRKEKRNFPLILESPSPNQTSLYFCASSFTDRGHLGEKLFFGSGTQLSVL.

The chain carries TRBV12-5 and TRBJ2-7; a possible D gene is TRBD2 (5 bases). Germline V gene sequence: CDR1 LGHNT, CDR2 FRNRAP. V was pared by 0 bases and J by 6 bases, with 9 bases between. This CDR3 is built from 13 residues. Here the CDR3 reads CASGLVNSGEQYF. The CDR3 coding sequence is TGTGCTAGTGGTTTGGTAAACAGCGGCGAGCAGTACTTC. Filled out from reference TRBV12-5 and TRBJ2-7, the complete variable domain reads DARVTQTPRHKVTEMGQEVTMRCQPILGHNTVFWYRQTMMQGLELLAYFRNRAPLDDSGMPKDRFSAEMPDATLATLKIQPSEPRDSAVYFCASGLVNSGEQYFGPGTRLTVT.